This T cell receptor beta chain derives from a study of identical twins. Overall study results and limits: Beta out-of-frame twin sharing showed a weaker excess. Abundant cord blood beta clonotypes carried fewer insertions; memory repertoires showed none.

Notes on this clonotype: No antigen is known for it. At one of its ends the junction is not consistent with the germline gene, which may arise from a read error.

Unique molecular identifiers were present on the cDNA, and a universal primer site came from template switching. MiXCR, run by TCRdb on the 5' RACE reads, gives a single entry per CDR3 protein. The sample carries approximately 260,000 distinct CDR3 sequences, 11% to 15% recorded once. The CDR3 sequence is 14 residues long. The sample comprised memory (CD45RO+) T cells sorted from blood. This TCR derives from a woman younger than 30 in good health. The V gene is TRBV12-3 or TRBV12-4, the J gene TRBJ2-7; no clear D gene. The CDR3 DNA is TGTGCCAGCAGCCCCCAGAACCCCTACTACGAGCGGTACTTC. This sequence encodes CASSPQNPYYERYF.